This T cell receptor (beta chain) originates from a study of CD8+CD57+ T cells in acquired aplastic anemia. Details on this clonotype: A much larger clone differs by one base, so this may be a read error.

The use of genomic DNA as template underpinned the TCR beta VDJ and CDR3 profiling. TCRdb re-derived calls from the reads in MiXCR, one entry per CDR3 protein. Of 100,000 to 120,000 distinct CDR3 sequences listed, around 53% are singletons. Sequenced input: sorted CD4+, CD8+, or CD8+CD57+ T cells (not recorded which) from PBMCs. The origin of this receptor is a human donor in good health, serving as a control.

The DNA for the CDR3 is TGCGCCAGCAGCCATGATCGGACGGTCTCTGGGGCCAACGTCCTGACTTTC. Translation: CASSHDRTVSGANVLTF. This chain uses TRBV4-3 with TRBJ2-6; D not certain. The CDR3 length is 17 residues. CDR1 and CDR2 (germline): LGHNA, YSLEER. Trimming took off 3 bases at V and 0 bases at J, with 12 bases between the two ends.